The sequence of this T cell receptor (beta chain) was determined in a study of cytomegalovirus exposure and HLA in healthy donors. Study results and caveats: Researchers had no immune exposure information except CMV serostatus available.

This CDR3 has 13 amino acids. Germline lookup yields CDR1 SGHNT and CDR2 YYREEE (reference sequence). The V end was cut by 5 bases, the J end by 4 bases, with 12 bases between. A note on this clone: Its specificity is unknown.

60 Vbeta and 13 Jbeta primers were used in PCR. Only in-frame clones appear in the TCRdb table, and some are missing; sequencing was by immunoSEQ multiplex PCR. In total, the table holds some 71,000 clones. Material for sequencing was PBMCs. V gene TRBV5-4 combines with J gene TRBJ1-1, with D hard to call. This receptor was identified in a woman in her 30s in good health and CMV-seronegative. This chain's CDR3 is CASRPAQFTEAFF. CDR3 DNA sequence: TGTGCCAGCAGACCGGCACAGTTCACTGAAGCTTTCTTT.